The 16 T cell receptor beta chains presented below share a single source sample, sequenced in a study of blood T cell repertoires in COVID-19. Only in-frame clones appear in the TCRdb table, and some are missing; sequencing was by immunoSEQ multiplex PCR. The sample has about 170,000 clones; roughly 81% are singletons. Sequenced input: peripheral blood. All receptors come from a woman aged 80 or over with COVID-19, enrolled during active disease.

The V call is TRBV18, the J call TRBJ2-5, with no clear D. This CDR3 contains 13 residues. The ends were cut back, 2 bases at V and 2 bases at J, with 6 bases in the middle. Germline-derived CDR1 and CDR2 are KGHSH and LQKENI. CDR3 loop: CASSPNRQETQYF. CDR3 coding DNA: TGTGCCAGCTCACCAAACAGACAAGAGACCCAGTACTTC.

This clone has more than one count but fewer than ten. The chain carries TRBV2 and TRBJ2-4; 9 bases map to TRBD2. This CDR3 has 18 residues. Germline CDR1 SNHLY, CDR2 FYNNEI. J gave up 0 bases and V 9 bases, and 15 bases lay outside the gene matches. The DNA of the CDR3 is TGTGCCAGTAGGGAGGTCGCGGGAGGGTCAAGAGCCAAAAACATTCAGTACTTC. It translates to CASREVAGGSRAKNIQYF.

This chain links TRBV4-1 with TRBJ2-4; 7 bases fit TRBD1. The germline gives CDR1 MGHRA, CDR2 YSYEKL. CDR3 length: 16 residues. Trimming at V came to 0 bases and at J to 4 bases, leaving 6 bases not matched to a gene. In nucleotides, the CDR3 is TGCGCCAGCAGCCAAGACAGAGGGACAGAAAAAAACATTCAGTACTTC. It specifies CASSQDRGTEKNIQYF.

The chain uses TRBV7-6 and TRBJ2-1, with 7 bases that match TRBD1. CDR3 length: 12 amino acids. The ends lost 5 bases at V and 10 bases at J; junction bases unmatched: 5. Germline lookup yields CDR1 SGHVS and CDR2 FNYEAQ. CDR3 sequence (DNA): TGTGCCAGCAGCCTCCACAGGGGAGAGCAGTTCTTC. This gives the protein CASSLHRGEQFF.

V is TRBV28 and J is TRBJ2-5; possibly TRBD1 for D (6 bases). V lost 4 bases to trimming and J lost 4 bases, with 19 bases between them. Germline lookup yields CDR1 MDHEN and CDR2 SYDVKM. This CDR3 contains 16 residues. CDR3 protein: CASSSKLGQYLETQYF. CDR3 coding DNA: TGTGCCAGCAGTTCGAAACTCGGACAGTACTTAGAGACCCAGTACTTC.

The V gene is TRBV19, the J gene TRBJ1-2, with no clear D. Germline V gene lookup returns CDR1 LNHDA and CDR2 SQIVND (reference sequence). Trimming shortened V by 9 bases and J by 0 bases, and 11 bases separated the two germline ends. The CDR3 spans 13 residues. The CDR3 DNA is TGTGCCAGCGCGCGAGGAGCTAACTATGGCTACACCTTC. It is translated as CASARGANYGYTF.

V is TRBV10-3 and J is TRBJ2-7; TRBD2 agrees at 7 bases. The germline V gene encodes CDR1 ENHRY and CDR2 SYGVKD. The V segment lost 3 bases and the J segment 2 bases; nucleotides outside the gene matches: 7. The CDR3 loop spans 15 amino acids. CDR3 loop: CAISDSPGGAYEQYF. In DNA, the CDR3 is TGTGCCATCAGTGATTCCCCGGGGGGAGCCTACGAGCAGTACTTC.

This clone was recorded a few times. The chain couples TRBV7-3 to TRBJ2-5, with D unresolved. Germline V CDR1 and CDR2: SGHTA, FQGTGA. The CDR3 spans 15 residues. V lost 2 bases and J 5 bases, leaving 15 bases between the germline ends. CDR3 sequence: CASSLASGPYETQYF. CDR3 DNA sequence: TGTGCCAGCAGCTTAGCGTCGGGTCCGTACGAGACCCAGTACTTC. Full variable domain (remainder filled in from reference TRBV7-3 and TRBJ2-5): GAGVSQTPSNKVTEKGKYVELRCDPISGHTALYWYRQSLGQGPEFLIYFQGTGAADDSGLPNDRFFAVRPEGSVSTLKIQRTERGDSAVYLCASSLASGPYETQYFGPGTRLLVL.

DNA for the CDR3: TGTGCCAGCAGCTTAGCGGGGGGGCGTTCGTACTTC. It is translated as CASSLAGGRSYF. The chain couples TRBV7-9 to TRBJ2-7, with D possibly being TRBD2 (7 bases). The germline V and J ends were trimmed by 0 bases and 12 bases, with 12 bases remaining between them. Germline V gene data show CDR1 as SEHNR and CDR2 as FQNEAQ (reference sequence). This CDR3 spans 12 amino acids.

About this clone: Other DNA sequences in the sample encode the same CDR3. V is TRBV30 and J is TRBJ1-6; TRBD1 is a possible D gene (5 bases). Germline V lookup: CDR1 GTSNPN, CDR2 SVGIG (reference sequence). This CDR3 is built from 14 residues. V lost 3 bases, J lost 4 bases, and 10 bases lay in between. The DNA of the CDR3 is TGTGCCTGGAGCCGAGCAGGGTATAATTCACCCCTCCACTTT. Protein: CAWSRAGYNSPLHF.

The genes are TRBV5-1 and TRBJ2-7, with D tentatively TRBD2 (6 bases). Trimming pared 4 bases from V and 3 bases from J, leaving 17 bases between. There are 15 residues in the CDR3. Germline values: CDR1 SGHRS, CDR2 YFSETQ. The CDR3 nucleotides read TGCGCCAGCAGCAACCGTCGGCTAGCGAGCTACGAGCAGTACTTC. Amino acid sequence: CASSNRRLASYEQYF.

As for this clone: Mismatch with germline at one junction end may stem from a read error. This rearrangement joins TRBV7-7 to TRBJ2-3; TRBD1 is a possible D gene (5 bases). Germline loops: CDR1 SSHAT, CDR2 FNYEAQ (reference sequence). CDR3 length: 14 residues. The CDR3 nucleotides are TGTGCTAGCAGCTTAGGACAAAGCACAGATACGCAGTATTTT. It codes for CASSLGQSTDTQYF.

The CDR3 nucleotides are TGTGCCAGCAGCTTCCAACAGCCGTCATTCTCCGAGCAGTACTTC. This translates into CASSFQQPSFSEQYF. The chain employs TRBV5-5 and TRBJ2-7; D not resolved. V lost 2 bases and J 6 bases, leaving 18 bases between the germline ends. CDR3 length equals 15 residues. Germline-derived CDR1 and CDR2 are SGHKS and YYEKEE (reference sequence). Full variable domain (outside the CDR3, taken from reference TRBV5-5 and TRBJ2-7): DAGVTQSPTHLIKTRGQQVTLRCSPISGHKSVSWYQQVLGQGPQFIFQYYEKEERGRGNFPDRFSARQFPNYSSELNVNALLLGDSALYLCASSFQQPSFSEQYFGPGTRLTVT.

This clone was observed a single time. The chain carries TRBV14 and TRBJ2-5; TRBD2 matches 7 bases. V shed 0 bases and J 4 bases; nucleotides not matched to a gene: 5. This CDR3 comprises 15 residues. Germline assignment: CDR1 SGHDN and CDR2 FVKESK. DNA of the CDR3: TGTGCCAGCAGCCAAGATTGGGGAGGGGCAGAGACCCAGTACTTC. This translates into CASSQDWGGAETQYF.

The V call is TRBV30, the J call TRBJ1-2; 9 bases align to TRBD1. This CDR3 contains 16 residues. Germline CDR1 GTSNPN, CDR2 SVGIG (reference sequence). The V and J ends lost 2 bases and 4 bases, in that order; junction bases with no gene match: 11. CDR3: CAWSRTGTGFIYGYTF. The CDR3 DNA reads TGTGCCTGGAGTCGAACCGGGACAGGGTTTATCTATGGCTACACCTTC.

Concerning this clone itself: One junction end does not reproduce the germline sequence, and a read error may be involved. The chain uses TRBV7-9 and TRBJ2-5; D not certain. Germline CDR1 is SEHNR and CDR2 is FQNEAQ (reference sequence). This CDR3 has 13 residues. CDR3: CASSFSVQETQYF. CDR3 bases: TGTGCCAGCAGCTTTTCAGTCCAAGAAACCCAGTACTTC. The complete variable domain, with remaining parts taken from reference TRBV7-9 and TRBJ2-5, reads DTGVSQNPRHKITKRGQNVTFRCDPISEHNRLYWYRQTLGQGPEFLTYFQNEAQLEKSRLLSDRFSAERPKGSFSTLEIQRTEQGDSAMYLCASSFSVQETQYFGPGTRLLVL.